These 32 T cell receptor beta chains share one sample of origin, sequenced in a study of cytomegalovirus exposure and HLA in healthy donors. Amplification used 60 Vbeta primers and 13 Jbeta primers. The protocol was immunoSEQ multiplex PCR, while the TCRdb copy is restricted to in-frame clones and leaves out a portion. The sample contains roughly 87,000 clones, approximately 75% of which appear only once. Sequencing used PBMCs. These receptors were taken from a man aged 60-69 years in good health and CMV-seronegative.

The chain combines TRBV20-1 with TRBJ2-7, with a tentative D call TRBD2 (6 bases). The V end lost 6 bases, the J end lost 4 bases, and 10 bases lay between the germline ends. This CDR3 is 11 amino acids long. From germline, CDR1 is DFQATT and CDR2 SNEGSKA (reference sequence). The CDR3 protein is CSARAGYEQYF. In DNA, the CDR3 is TGCAGTGCAAGGGCGGGGTACGAGCAGTACTTC.

J is TRBJ2-5 and V is TRBV7-9; unclear D gene. The CDR3 is 14 residues long. Germline V gives CDR1 SEHNR, CDR2 FQNEAQ (reference sequence). The V gene lost 5 bases and the J gene lost 1 base, with 11 bases spanning the gap. Here the CDR3 DNA reads TGTGCCAGCAGCGTGGAAGGCGGCCAAGAGACCCAGTACTTC. Amino acids: CASSVEGGQETQYF.

V is TRBV11-2 and J is TRBJ2-7; 8 positions match TRBD2. Germline-derived CDR1 and CDR2 are SGHAT and FQNNGV. The CDR3 spans 14 residues. The V segment lost 1 base and the J segment 3 bases; nucleotides outside the gene matches: 2. CDR3 nucleotide sequence: TGTGCCAGCAGCTTAGGCGGGGGGCGCTACGAGCAGTACTTC. Amino acids: CASSLGGGRYEQYF.

DNA of the CDR3: TGCGCCAGCAATAGGGGGTGGGACACTGAAGCTTTCTTT. Its protein is CASNRGWDTEAFF. V and J are TRBV5-1 and TRBJ1-1; D is possibly TRBD1 (6 bases). The length of the CDR3 is 13 residues. V lost 6 bases to trimming and J lost 3 bases, with 12 bases between them. Germline CDR1 SGHRS, CDR2 YFSETQ.

The chain has TRBV19 and TRBJ2-5; 7 bases align to TRBD1. V shed 5 bases and J 7 bases; nucleotides not matched to a gene: 7. The CDR3 sequence is 13 residues long. Germline V lookup: CDR1 LNHDA, CDR2 SQIVND (reference sequence). CDR3 amino acids: CASSVQGDGTQYF. Here the CDR3 DNA reads TGTGCCAGTAGTGTCCAGGGGGATGGGACCCAGTACTTC.

The chain uses TRBV10-3 and TRBJ1-1; D is undetermined. V was cut by 10 bases and J by 1 base, with 10 bases left in between. Germline CDR1 is ENHRY and CDR2 is SYGVKD. This CDR3 has 12 residues. CDR3 sequence: CATSSGNTEAFF. The CDR3 DNA sequence: TGTGCCACTTCAAGCGGGAACACTGAAGCTTTCTTT.

The rearrangement uses TRBV2 and TRBJ2-3, with TRBD2 identical over 9 bases. Looked up from germline, CDR1 is SNHLY and CDR2 is FYNNEI. V trimming: 4 bases; J trimming: 0 bases; junction bases outside the gene matches: 2. The CDR3 runs to 15 residues. The CDR3 loop reads CASSGTSVSTDTQYF. CDR3 in DNA: TGTGCCAGCAGTGGGACTAGCGTGAGCACAGATACGCAGTATTTT.

In regard to this clone: Other DNA sequences of this sample code for an identical CDR3. The rearrangement joins TRBV30 to TRBJ2-7; D might be TRBD1 (5 bases). Trimming took off 4 bases at V and 3 bases at J, with 19 bases between the two ends. The CDR3 length is 15 residues. CDR1 is GTSNPN, CDR2 SVGIG, per germline (reference sequence). For the CDR3, the DNA is TGTGCCTGGAAAGTGGGCTCTTTAGGGGTCTACGAGCAGTACTTC. Translating it yields CAWKVGSLGVYEQYF.

This clone was detected once. The chain uses TRBV27 and TRBJ1-2; 9 bases are shared with TRBD1. The CDR3 loop spans 16 amino acids. The V and J ends lost 4 bases and 7 bases, in that order; junction bases with no gene match: 13. CDR1 MNHEY and CDR2 SMNVEV come from the germline V gene (reference sequence). As DNA, the CDR3 is TGTGCCAGCAGTTCCCGGGACAGGGAGGTTTTCGGTGGCTACACCTTC. Translation gives CASSSRDREVFGGYTF.

CDR3 sequence (DNA): TGTGCCAGCTCACCACCTTCAGGTCCTCGGGAGCAGTACTTC. Protein sequence: CASSPPSGPREQYF. This sequence joins TRBV18 and TRBJ2-7, with D uncertain. The CDR3 loop spans 14 amino acids. Germline V gene lookup returns CDR1 KGHSH and CDR2 LQKENI. Trimming pared 0 bases from V and 7 bases from J, leaving 13 bases between.

This clone was counted many times. The chain links TRBV4-1 to TRBJ2-1, with 14 positions matching TRBD2. V lost 4 bases and J lost 3; bases outside the gene matches: 5. Per germline, CDR1 MGHRA and CDR2 YSYEKL. The CDR3 totals 17 residues. For the CDR3, the DNA is TGCGCCAGCAGCCCCGGGACTAGCGGGGGATACTACAATGAGCAGTTCTTC. Translation gives CASSPGTSGGYYNEQFF.

The chain has TRBV9 and TRBJ1-3, with D tentatively TRBD1 (5 bases). CDR3 length: 17 residues. Germline V lookup: CDR1 SGDLS, CDR2 YYNGEE. Trimming took off 3 bases at V and 2 bases at J, with 18 bases between the two ends. The CDR3 DNA follows: TGTGCCAGCAGCGCCCCCTCGGCAGGGTTTGCTGGAAACACCATATATTTT. Its translation is CASSAPSAGFAGNTIYF.

This clone was found once. The chain recombines TRBV9 with TRBJ2-1, with TRBD1 as a possible D gene (6 bases). The CDR3 extends over 15 amino acids. Between the trimmed V and J ends, which lost 3 bases and 0 bases, there was a span of 10 bases. Germline assignment: CDR1 SGDLS and CDR2 YYNGEE. The CDR3: CASSAGQLSYNEQFF. The CDR3 bases are TGTGCCAGCAGCGCTGGACAGCTCTCCTACAATGAGCAGTTCTTC. The whole variable domain, remainder taken from reference TRBV9 and TRBJ2-1, is DSGVTQTPKHLITATGQRVTLRCSPRSGDLSVYWYQQSLDQGLQFLIQYYNGEERAKGNILERFSAQQFPDLHSELNLSSLELGDSALYFCASSAGQLSYNEQFFGPGTRLTVL.

This chain joins TRBV6-6 and TRBJ2-7; TRBD1 matches at 9 bases. V shed 6 bases and J 7 bases; nucleotides not matched to a gene: 13. The CDR3 is 15 amino acids. CDR1 and CDR2 from the germline V gene are MNHNY and SVGAGI (reference sequence). The CDR3 loop is CASSLRGQGVGEQYF. CDR3 DNA sequence: TGTGCCAGCAGCCTGAGGGGACAGGGAGTAGGAGAGCAGTACTTC.

This clone has a handful of counts. The V call is TRBV6-5, the J call TRBJ2-3, with TRBD2 matching 10 bases. V was clipped by 5 bases and J by 1 base; unmatched bases: 3. The germline gives CDR1 MNHEY, CDR2 SVGAGI. The CDR3 runs 15 residues. In DNA form, the CDR3 reads TGTGCCAGCAGTGCCGGGACTAGCGGCACAGATACGCAGTATTTT. It encodes CASSAGTSGTDTQYF.

The chain is built from TRBV7-9 and TRBJ2-2, with D unresolved. The CDR3 has 12 residues. V lost 3 bases to trimming and J lost 14 bases, with 13 bases between them. CDR1 and CDR2 (germline): SEHNR, FQNEAQ (reference sequence). The CDR3 loop is CASSLNSLELFF. The CDR3 coding sequence is TGTGCCAGCAGCTTGAACTCGTTAGAACTGTTTTTT. Full variable domain (missing parts from reference TRBV7-9 and TRBJ2-2): DTGVSQNPRHKITKRGQNVTFRCDPISEHNRLYWYRQTLGQGPEFLTYFQNEAQLEKSRLLSDRFSAERPKGSFSTLEIQRTEQGDSAMYLCASSLNSLELFFGEGSRLTVL.

This sequence joins TRBV7-9 and TRBJ1-1, with unresolved D. Per the germline V gene, CDR1 is SEHNR and CDR2 is FQNEAQ (reference sequence). The CDR3 is 13 residues long. V lost 5 bases and J 1 base, leaving 8 bases between the germline ends. CDR3 loop: CASSPGENTEAFF. The CDR3 DNA reads as TGTGCCAGCAGCCCCGGGGAGAACACTGAAGCTTTCTTT.

V usage is TRBV19 and J usage is TRBJ1-2; 12 bases align to TRBD1. Looked up from germline, CDR1 is LNHDA and CDR2 is SQIVND (reference sequence). This CDR3 region has 17 residues. The V and J ends lost 5 bases and 12 bases, in that order; junction bases with no gene match: 19. The CDR3 spells CASSAQGGTGGAKFHTF. The CDR3 DNA is TGTGCCAGTAGTGCCCAAGGGGGGACAGGGGGCGCAAAATTCCACACCTTC. Full variable domain (remainder filled in from reference TRBV19 and TRBJ1-2): DGGITQSPKYLFRKEGQNVTLSCEQNLNHDAMYWYRQDPGQGLRLIYYSQIVNDFQKGDIAEGYSVSREKKESFPLTVTSAQKNPTAFYLCASSAQGGTGGAKFHTFGSGTRLTVV.

The chain combines TRBV25-1 with TRBJ1-1, with 8 bases fitting TRBD1. The junction had 4 bases not matched to a gene; V was cut back by 5 bases and J by 5 bases. CDR1 and CDR2 from the germline V gene are MGHDK and SYGVNS. This CDR3 has 13 residues. CDR3 bases: TGTGCCAGCAGTTTCCAGGGGGCGACTGAAGCTTTCTTT. Its protein product is CASSFQGATEAFF.

The genes are TRBV6-5 and TRBJ2-5, with D possibly matching TRBD2 (5 bases). V was trimmed by 2 bases and J by 1 base, leaving 11 bases between them. Germline lookup yields CDR1 MNHEY and CDR2 SVGAGI. The CDR3 contains 15 residues. The CDR3 sequence: CASSYEGTFQETQYF. The CDR3 DNA reads as TGTGCCAGCAGTTACGAGGGAACGTTCCAAGAGACCCAGTACTTC.

The chain recombines TRBV25-1 with TRBJ1-2; D remains ambiguous. The CDR3 runs to 11 residues. The germline V gene encodes CDR1 MGHDK and CDR2 SYGVNS. V lost 1 base, J lost 12 bases, and 9 bases lay in between. CDR3 in amino acids: CASSEFGLNTF. The CDR3 DNA sequence: TGTGCCAGCAGTGAATTTGGACTTAACACCTTC.

This clone was observed a few times. V gene TRBV23-1 combines with J gene TRBJ1-1, with 10 bases identical to TRBD1. TRBV23-1 carries the ORF label, with uncertain function. The CDR3 runs 15 residues. With V trimmed by 3 bases and J by 1 base, 2 bases remained unmatched. In DNA, the CDR3 is TGCGCCAGCAGTCACGACAGGGGGCGGAACACTGAAGCTTTCTTT. Encoded protein: CASSHDRGRNTEAFF.

The rearrangement joins TRBV5-8 to TRBJ2-7; D possibly corresponds to TRBD1 (6 bases). CDR1 and CDR2 from the germline V gene are SGHTS and YDEGEE. The CDR3 has 13 residues. V was shortened by 0 bases and J by 3 bases, with 7 bases between the two germline ends. CDR3 coding DNA: TGTGCCAGCAGCTTGGGACAGGTCTACGAGCAGTACTTC. Its protein is CASSLGQVYEQYF.

The chain has TRBV9 and TRBJ1-5, with 10 nucleotides matching TRBD1. Trimming removed 2 bases from V and 4 bases from J; junction bases left unmatched: 3. In germline, CDR1 is SGDLS, CDR2 YYNGEE. The CDR3 consists of 15 residues. CDR3 region: CASSVGTGANQPQHF. CDR3 sequence (DNA): TGTGCCAGCAGCGTCGGGACAGGGGCTAATCAGCCCCAGCATTTT. Full variable domain (outside the CDR3, taken from reference TRBV9 and TRBJ1-5): DSGVTQTPKHLITATGQRVTLRCSPRSGDLSVYWYQQSLDQGLQFLIQYYNGEERAKGNILERFSAQQFPDLHSELNLSSLELGDSALYFCASSVGTGANQPQHFGDGTRLSIL.

A word on this clone: Germline is not matched at one junction end, which may reflect a read error. This chain joins TRBV7-9 and TRBJ2-2; D is ambiguous. Looked up from germline, CDR1 is SEHNR and CDR2 is FQNEAQ (reference sequence). This CDR3 contains 15 residues. The CDR3 coding sequence is TGTTCCAGCAGCTTGTGGCTCTCGAACACCGGGGAGCTGTTTTTT. Translated, it gives CSSSLWLSNTGELFF.

This clone was seen a few times. The chain links TRBV5-1 to TRBJ1-1, with D hard to call. The CDR3 runs to 14 residues. Trimming left V 0 bases short and J 1 base short, with 7 bases between. Germline assignment: CDR1 SGHRS and CDR2 YFSETQ. The CDR3 spells CASSLAPGNTEAFF. CDR3 coding DNA: TGCGCCAGCAGCTTGGCCCCGGGGAACACTGAAGCTTTCTTT.

This clone was seen only once. The DNA for the CDR3 is TGCAGCGCCGACGGGGGAGCGACAGATACGCAGTATTTT. It yields the protein CSADGGATDTQYF. The J gene is TRBJ2-3, the V gene TRBV29-1, with a possible D match to TRBD2 (6 bases). CDR1 and CDR2 from the germline V gene are SQVTM and ANQGSEA. The CDR3 is 13 residues long. V dropped 7 bases and J dropped 3 bases, with 14 bases sitting between them.

The rearrangement links TRBV5-1 to TRBJ2-3, with TRBD2 matching over 11 bases. The CDR3 is 15 residues long. Germline assignment: CDR1 SGHRS and CDR2 YFSETQ. Trimming removed 0 bases from V and 7 bases from J; junction bases left unmatched: 4. The CDR3 protein is CASSLDTSGSNTQYF. The CDR3 DNA reads TGCGCCAGCAGCTTGGATACTAGCGGGAGTAATACGCAGTATTTT.

The chain joins TRBV5-5 to TRBJ1-1; D is perhaps TRBD1 (6 bases). Germline V gene data show CDR1 as SGHKS and CDR2 as YYEKEE (reference sequence). V lost 0 bases, J lost 5 bases, and 14 bases lay in between. The CDR3 runs to 15 residues. The CDR3 DNA reads TGTGCCAGCAGCTTGGAGGGGGGGCGCCGGACTGAAGCTTTCTTT. As protein: CASSLEGGRRTEAFF.

V usage is TRBV5-1 and J usage is TRBJ1-3; no firm D call. The V gene's germline CDR1 is SGHRS and CDR2 YFSETQ. Trimming removed 4 bases at V and 4 bases at J, with 12 bases between. This CDR3 has 14 amino acids. The CDR3 sequence: CASSEEISGNTIYF. The CDR3 DNA is TGCGCCAGCAGCGAGGAAATCTCCGGAAACACCATATATTTT.

This clone has more than one count but fewer than ten. The V and J genes are TRBV2 and TRBJ1-3; possibly TRBD1 for D (6 bases). The CDR3 is made up of 14 amino acids. Looked up from germline, CDR1 is SNHLY and CDR2 is FYNNEI. Trimming removed 4 bases from V and 2 bases from J, with 9 bases in between. CDR3 region: CASSGQVAGNTIYF. The CDR3 coding sequence is TGTGCCAGCAGTGGACAGGTAGCTGGAAACACCATATATTTT.

In nucleotides, the CDR3 is TGCGCCGGACGGCACGGGGATATTAAAGAGTCTCCCAAAAACATTCAGTACTTC. Translating gives CAGRHGDIKESPKNIQYF. The rearrangement uses TRBV5-1 and TRBJ2-4; D is perhaps TRBD2 (5 bases). V lost 10 bases and J 2 bases, leaving 28 bases between the germline ends. The CDR3 sequence is 18 residues long. Germline CDR1 reads SGHRS; CDR2 reads YFSETQ.